The sample holds a few counts of the clone carrying this T cell receptor (beta chain). Purity exceeding 95% was reached by all sorted populations. Germline trimming cut 2 bases from V and 4 bases from J; bases unmatched to any gene: 2. Germline V gives CDR1 KGHSH, CDR2 LQKENI. This CDR3 is built from 13 residues. TCRB transcripts that were expressed got sequenced, as all of the isolated RNA had been reverse transcribed. The method was immunoSEQ multiplex PCR; TCRdb's version includes in-frame clones alone and lacks a portion of them. The repertoire has approximately 470,000 clones, about 29% of them found once; the top ten carry almost 0.065%. The data belong to a study of beta chain features in type 1 diabetes.

This receptor was identified in a man between 18 and 29 years old in good health. Specimen: naive CD4+ T cells from blood. The V gene is TRBV18, the J gene TRBJ2-7; 7 bases align to TRBD2. This chain's CDR3 is CASSPAGEYEQYF. The CDR3 DNA sequence: TGTGCCAGCTCACCAGCGGGAGAGTACGAGCAGTACTTC.